This T cell receptor beta chain emerged from a study of OX40 agonist ivuxolimab in advanced cancers. Study-wide context: Patients received ivuxolimab, an agonistic anti-OX40 (CD134) antibody. Patients received ivuxolimab, an intravenous treatment, every 2 weeks at 0.01 to 10 mg/kg. Hepatocellular carcinoma, melanoma, renal cell or head and neck cancer affected the dose-escalation patients. Findings and caveats of the study: Clonal expansion among partial responders at 0.1-3.0 mg/kg ranked near the lowest.

Assay: immunoSEQ multiplex PCR; the TCRdb copy retains only in-frame clones and omits some. The sample has approximately 73,000 clones; roughly 91% are singletons. With respect to this clone: What it binds is not known.

The V end lost 8 bases, the J end lost 3 bases, and 14 bases lay between the germline ends. Germline V gene sequence: CDR1 MNHEY, CDR2 SMNVEV (reference sequence). The CDR3 runs 14 residues. V and J are TRBV27 and TRBJ1-5, with D perhaps matching TRBD1 (5 bases). The sequenced sample was CD4+ or CD8+ T cells sorted from blood, obtained in a trial of the OX40 agonist ivuxolimab. The receptor was derived from an adult with an advanced solid tumor such as melanoma, head and neck, liver or kidney cancer. The CDR3 sequence is CASSRTGFNQPQHF. The CDR3 DNA sequence: TGTGCCAGCTCTCGAACAGGATTCAATCAGCCCCAGCATTTT.